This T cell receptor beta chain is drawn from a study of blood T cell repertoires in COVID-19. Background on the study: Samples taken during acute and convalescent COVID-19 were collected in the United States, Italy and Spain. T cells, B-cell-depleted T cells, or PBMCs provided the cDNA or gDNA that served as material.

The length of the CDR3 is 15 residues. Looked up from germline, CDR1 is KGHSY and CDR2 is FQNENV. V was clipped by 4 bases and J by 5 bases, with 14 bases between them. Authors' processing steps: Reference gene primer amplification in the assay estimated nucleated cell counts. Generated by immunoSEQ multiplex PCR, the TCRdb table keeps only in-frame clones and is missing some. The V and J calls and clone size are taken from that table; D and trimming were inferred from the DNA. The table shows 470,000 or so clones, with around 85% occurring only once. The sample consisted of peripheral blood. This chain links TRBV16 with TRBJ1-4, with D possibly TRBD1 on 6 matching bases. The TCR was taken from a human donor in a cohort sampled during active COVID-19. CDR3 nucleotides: TGTGCCAGCAGCCCAAGGAGGCAGGGGAATGAAAAACTGTTTTTT. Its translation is CASSPRRQGNEKLFF. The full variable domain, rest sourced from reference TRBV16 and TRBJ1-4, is GEEVAQTPKHLVRGEGQKAKLYCAPIKGHSYVFWYQQVLKNEFKFLISFQNENVFDETGMPKERFSAKCLPNSPCSLEIQATKLEDSAVYFCASSPRRQGNEKLFFGSGTQLSVL.